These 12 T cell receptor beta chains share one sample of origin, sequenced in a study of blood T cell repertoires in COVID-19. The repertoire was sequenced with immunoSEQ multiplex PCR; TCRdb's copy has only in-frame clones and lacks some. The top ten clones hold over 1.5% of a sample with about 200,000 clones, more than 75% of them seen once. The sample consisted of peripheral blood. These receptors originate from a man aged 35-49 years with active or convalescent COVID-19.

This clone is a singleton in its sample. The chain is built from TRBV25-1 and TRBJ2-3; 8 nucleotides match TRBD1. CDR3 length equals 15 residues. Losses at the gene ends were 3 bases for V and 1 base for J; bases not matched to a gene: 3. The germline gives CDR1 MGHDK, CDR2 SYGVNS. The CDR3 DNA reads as TGTGCCAGCAGTGAGATGGGACAGGGCACAGATACGCAGTATTTT. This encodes CASSEMGQGTDTQYF.

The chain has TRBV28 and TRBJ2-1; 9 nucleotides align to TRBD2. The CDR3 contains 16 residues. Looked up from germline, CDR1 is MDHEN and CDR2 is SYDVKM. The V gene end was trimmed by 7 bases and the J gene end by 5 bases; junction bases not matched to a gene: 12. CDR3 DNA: TGTGCCAGCAACCTCCTCGGGGCTAGCGGGAACAATGAGCAGTTCTTC. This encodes CASNLLGASGNNEQFF.

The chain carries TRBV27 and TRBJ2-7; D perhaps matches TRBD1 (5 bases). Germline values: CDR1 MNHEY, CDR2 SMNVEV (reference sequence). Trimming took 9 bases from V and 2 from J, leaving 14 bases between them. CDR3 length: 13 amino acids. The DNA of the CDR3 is TGTGCCAGTTCAACAGGTTTAACCTACGAGCAGTACTTC. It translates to CASSTGLTYEQYF.

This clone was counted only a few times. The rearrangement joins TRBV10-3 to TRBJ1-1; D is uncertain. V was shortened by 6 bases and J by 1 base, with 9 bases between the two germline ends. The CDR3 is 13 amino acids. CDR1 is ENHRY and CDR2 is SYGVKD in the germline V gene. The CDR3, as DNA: TGTGCCATCAGCGCCTCACAGAACACTGAAGCTTTCTTT. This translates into CAISASQNTEAFF.

As DNA, the CDR3 is TGTGCCAGCAGCTTATTACCGGACAGGGGCTATGGCTACACCTTC. Its translation is CASSLLPDRGYGYTF. J is TRBJ1-2 and V is TRBV7-9, with 9 bases lining up with TRBD1. The junction had 5 bases not matched to a gene; V was cut back by 2 bases and J by 4 bases. The CDR3 consists of 15 residues. Germline assignment: CDR1 SEHNR and CDR2 FQNEAQ (reference sequence).

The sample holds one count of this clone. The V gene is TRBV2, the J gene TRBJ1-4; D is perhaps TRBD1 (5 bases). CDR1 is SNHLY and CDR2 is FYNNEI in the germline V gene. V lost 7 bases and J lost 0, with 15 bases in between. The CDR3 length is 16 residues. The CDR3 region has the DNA TGTGCCAGCACCTCTCGGACAATTGCAACTAATGAAAAACTGTTTTTT. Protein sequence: CASTSRTIATNEKLFF.

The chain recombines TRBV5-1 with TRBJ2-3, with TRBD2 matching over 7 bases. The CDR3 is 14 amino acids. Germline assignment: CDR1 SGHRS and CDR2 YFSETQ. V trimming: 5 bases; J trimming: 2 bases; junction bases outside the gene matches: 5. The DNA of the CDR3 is TGCGCCAGCAGGTTAGCGGGCCTCACAGATACGCAGTATTTT. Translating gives CASRLAGLTDTQYF.

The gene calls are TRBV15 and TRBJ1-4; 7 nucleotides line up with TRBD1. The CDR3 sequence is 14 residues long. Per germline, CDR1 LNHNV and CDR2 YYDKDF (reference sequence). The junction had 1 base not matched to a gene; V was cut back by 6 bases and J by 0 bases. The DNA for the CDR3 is TGTGCCACCAGACAGGGGACAACTAATGAAAAACTGTTTTTT. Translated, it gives CATRQGTTNEKLFF.

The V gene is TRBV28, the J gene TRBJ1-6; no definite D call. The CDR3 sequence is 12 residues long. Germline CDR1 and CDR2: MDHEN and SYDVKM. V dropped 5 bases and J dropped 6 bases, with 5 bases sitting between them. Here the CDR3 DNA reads TGTGCCAGCAGTCAGGTTAATTCACCCCTCCACTTT. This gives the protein CASSQVNSPLHF.

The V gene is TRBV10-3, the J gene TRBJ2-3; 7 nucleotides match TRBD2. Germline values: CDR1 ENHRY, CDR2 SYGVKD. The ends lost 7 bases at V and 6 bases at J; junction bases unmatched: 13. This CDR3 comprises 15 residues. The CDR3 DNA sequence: TGTGCCATCACCAAAGCGGGATCACCCACGGATACGCAGTATTTT. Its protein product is CAITKAGSPTDTQYF.

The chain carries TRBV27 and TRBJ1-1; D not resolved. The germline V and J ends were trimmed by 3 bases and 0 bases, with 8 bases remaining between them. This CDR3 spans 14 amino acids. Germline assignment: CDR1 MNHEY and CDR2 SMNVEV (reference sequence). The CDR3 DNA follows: TGTGCCAGCAGTTTGTCAGACTTGAACACTGAAGCTTTCTTT. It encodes CASSLSDLNTEAFF.

The CDR3: CASSYLGQVNYGYTF. Written as DNA, the CDR3 is TGTGCCAGCAGTTACCTTGGGCAGGTCAACTATGGCTACACCTTC. V and J are TRBV6-5 and TRBJ1-2; D gene uncertain. The CDR3 is 15 amino acids. Trimming left V 2 bases short and J 2 bases short, with 12 bases between. Germline CDR1 is MNHEY and CDR2 is SVGAGI.